Below, 14 T cell receptor beta chains from the same sample are listed, as sequenced in a study of CD8 T cells in ankylosing spondylitis. TCRdb recomputed calls from the 5' RACE reads with MiXCR, one row per CDR3 protein. The sample holds fewer than 550,000 distinct CDR3 sequences, roughly 5% seen once. Their specific antigens are unknown. The study's findings and limits: What appeared characteristic of ankylosing spondylitis blood was a TCR beta motif of eight highly homologous variants.

The sample consisted of blood, either unsorted or a sorted T cell fraction (not recorded which). These receptors were obtained from a male donor with ankylosing spondylitis.

This clonotype has at least ten counts. This chain links TRBV28 with TRBJ1-4; perhaps TRBD1 as D (6 bases). This CDR3 spans 16 amino acids. The germline V gene has CDR1 MDHEN and CDR2 SYDVKM. Trimming took 10 bases from V and 4 from J, leaving 22 bases between them. In DNA form, the CDR3 reads TGTGCCACCCAGTTTTGGGGGGGGGCCATTAATGAAAAACTGTTTTTT. Translating gives CATQFWGGAINEKLFF.

The rearrangement links TRBV7-2 to TRBJ2-7, with TRBD1 identical over 10 bases. CDR1 is SGHTA, CDR2 FQGNSA, per germline. The CDR3 is 16 residues long. V lost 3 bases, J lost 5 bases, and 10 bases stayed unmatched. The CDR3 reads CASSLPPGTGADEQYF. In DNA form, the CDR3 reads TGTGCCAGCAGCTTGCCTCCCGGGACAGGGGCTGACGAGCAGTACTTC.

This clonotype was counted ten times or more. The chain uses TRBV9 and TRBJ2-3; D possibly corresponds to TRBD2 (6 bases). CDR3 size: 16 residues. Germline V gives CDR1 SGDLS, CDR2 YYNGEE. V was clipped by 4 bases and J by 5 bases, with 20 bases between them. The DNA of the CDR3 is TGTGCCAGCAGCTCACCGACTAGGTGGCATGGAGATACGCAGTATTTT. This gives the protein CASSSPTRWHGDTQYF.

Many counts were recorded for this clonotype. The J gene is TRBJ2-1, the V gene TRBV6-1; TRBD2 matches 9 bases. The germline gives CDR1 MNHNS, CDR2 SASEGT. This CDR3 is 14 amino acids long. Trimming took 6 bases from V and 5 from J; bases not matched to a gene: 5. This chain's CDR3 is CASRSGLANNEQFF. In DNA form, the CDR3 reads TGTGCCAGCAGATCGGGACTAGCCAACAATGAGCAGTTCTTC.

The sample holds many counts of this clonotype. The rearrangement joins TRBV6-5 to TRBJ1-1; D unresolved. Trimming removed 2 bases at V and 3 bases at J, with 10 bases between. The CDR3 runs 14 residues. Germline loops: CDR1 MNHEY, CDR2 SVGAGI. CDR3 sequence reads: CASSYAGWHTEAFF. The DNA of the CDR3 is TGTGCCAGCAGTTACGCGGGGTGGCACACTGAAGCTTTCTTT.

This clonotype was counted at least ten times. The chain has TRBV5-5 and TRBJ1-1; no definite D call. The CDR3 has 14 amino acids. Trimming cost V 3 bases and J 3 bases, with 12 bases left between them. CDR1 is SGHKS, CDR2 YYEKEE, per germline (reference sequence). The chain's CDR3 is CASSSPPDHTEAFF. The DNA of the CDR3 is TGTGCCAGCAGCTCCCCACCGGACCACACTGAAGCTTTCTTT.

The table lists this clonotype with many counts. The chain joins TRBV20-1 to TRBJ2-5; D ambiguous. CDR1 is DFQATT and CDR2 is SNEGSKA in the germline V gene (reference sequence). Trimming pared 0 bases from V and 2 bases from J, leaving 10 bases between. The CDR3 extends over 14 amino acids. The CDR3 DNA follows: TGCAGTGCTAGAGATGTCGGCAGACAAGAGACCCAGTACTTC. Its translation: CSARDVGRQETQYF.

The table lists this clonotype with many counts. Written as DNA, the CDR3 is TGTGCCAGCAGCTTTAGTCGGGACAGGTACTACGAGCAGTACTTC. Its protein is CASSFSRDRYYEQYF. The rearrangement uses TRBV7-2 and TRBJ2-7; 8 bases map to TRBD1. V was pared by 3 bases and J by 3 bases, with 7 bases of the junction left unmatched. The CDR3 sequence is 15 residues long. The germline V gene has CDR1 SGHTA and CDR2 FQGNSA.

V and J are TRBV18 and TRBJ2-7, with unresolved D. V lost 3 bases and J 6 bases, leaving 18 bases between the germline ends. The CDR3 extends over 15 amino acids. CDR1 is KGHSH, CDR2 LQKENI, per germline. CDR3 region: CASSPIGLLLSEQYF. For the CDR3, the DNA is TGTGCCAGCTCACCCATAGGGCTCCTTCTGAGCGAGCAGTACTTC. Filled out from reference TRBV18 and TRBJ2-7, the complete variable domain reads NAGVMQNPRHLVRRRGQEARLRCSPMKGHSHVYWYRQLPEEGLKFMVYLQKENIIDESGMPKERFSAEFPKEGPSILRIQQVVRGDSAAYFCASSPIGLLLSEQYFGPGTRLTVT.

This clonotype was picked up many times. The V and J genes are TRBV20-1 and TRBJ2-3; 9 bases line up with TRBD2. Germline assignment: CDR1 DFQATT and CDR2 SNEGSKA (reference sequence). The V and J ends lost 1 base and 4 bases, in that order; junction bases with no gene match: 3. The CDR3 consists of 14 residues. CDR3 DNA: TGCAGTGCTAGAGGTCCTAGCGGGGCAGATACGCAGTATTTT. Its translation is CSARGPSGADTQYF.

This clonotype has ten or more counts. The chain employs TRBV7-9 and TRBJ1-5; D is unclear. The germline V gene encodes CDR1 SEHNR and CDR2 FQNEAQ (reference sequence). The CDR3 consists of 13 residues. The V and J ends lost 5 bases and 5 bases respectively, with 10 bases between them. The CDR3 here is CASSNGEDQPQHF. DNA of the CDR3: TGTGCCAGCAGCAACGGGGAGGATCAGCCCCAGCATTTT.

This clonotype was seen at least ten times. The CDR3 DNA follows: TGCGCCAGCAGCTTCCCGCGGGGGGACCAAGAGACCCAGTACTTC. Encoded protein: CASSFPRGDQETQYF. This chain links TRBV5-1 with TRBJ2-5; TRBD2 matches 8 bases. The CDR3 loop spans 15 amino acids. Germline-derived CDR1 and CDR2 are SGHRS and YFSETQ. V trimming: 2 bases; J trimming: 0 bases; junction bases outside the gene matches: 3. Full variable domain (outside the CDR3, taken from reference TRBV5-1 and TRBJ2-5): KAGVTQTPRYLIKTRGQQVTLSCSPISGHRSVSWYQQTPGQGLQFLFEYFSETQRNKGNFPGRFSGRQFSNSRSEMNVSTLELGDSALYLCASSFPRGDQETQYFGPGTRLLVL.

This rearrangement joins TRBV2 to TRBJ2-3, with D hard to call. CDR3 length: 14 residues. From germline, CDR1 is SNHLY and CDR2 FYNNEI. The germline V and J ends were trimmed by 3 bases and 4 bases, with 11 bases remaining between them. CDR3 region: CASSDWQFADTQYF. The CDR3 DNA reads TGTGCCAGCAGTGACTGGCAGTTCGCAGATACGCAGTATTTT. The complete variable domain, with remaining parts taken from reference TRBV2 and TRBJ2-3, reads EPEVTQTPSHQVTQMGQEVILRCVPISNHLYFYWYRQILGQKVEFLVSFYNNEISEKSEIFDDQFSVERPDGSNFTLKIRSTKLEDSAMYFCASSDWQFADTQYFGPGTRLTVL.

This clonotype was seen only a few times. The J gene is TRBJ2-7, the V gene TRBV6-2 or TRBV6-3; 9 nucleotides line up with TRBD1. From germline, CDR1 is MNHEY and CDR2 SVGEGT. The trim removed 2 bases at V and 0 bases at J, leaving 5 bases unmatched. This CDR3 is built from 16 residues. The CDR3 loop reads CASSYLGTGFSYEQYF. Written as DNA, the CDR3 is TGTGCCAGCAGTTACCTTGGGACAGGGTTCTCCTACGAGCAGTACTTC.